This T cell receptor beta chain was identified during a study of vaccination effects on CD4 cells after COVID-19. The CDR3 runs 13 residues. V was pared by 7 bases and J by 6 bases, with 15 bases between. CDR1 is MNHNY and CDR2 is SVGAGI in the germline V gene (reference sequence). About this clone: Its antigen is unknown.

Profiling relied on immunoSEQ multiplex PCR, and the TCRdb table lists in-frame clones only, not all of them. The data contain 30,000 to 35,000 clones, roughly 81% of them singletons. Around day 10 of culture, CD4+ T cells were separated out. The cohort was immunized with two doses of either the BNT162b2 or mRNA-1273 vaccine. This sequence joins TRBV6-6 and TRBJ1-2, with D maybe TRBD1 (6 bases). This specimen consisted of CD4+ T cells from PBMCs cultured without peptide, obtained after COVID-19 vaccination. The TCR comes from a human donor who received a COVID-19 vaccine. The CDR3 DNA sequence: TGTGCCAGCACCTCCAGGGGAAACGATGGCTACACCTTC. Encoded protein: CASTSRGNDGYTF.